Presented here are 26 T cell receptor beta chains from one specimen sequenced in a study of vaccination and CD4 T cells after COVID-19 (dated by TCRdb to the early 2020s). The sample's treatment or condition label, in plain terms: roughly ten-day PBMC culture with coronavirus spike peptide pools or control peptides (ViraFEST assay). Libraries were constructed by PCR. The sequencer listed for this sample is Illumina iSeq 100. DNA from cultured CD4+ T cells was subjected to TCR sequencing with the Oncomine TCR Beta short-read assay at the Johns Hopkins FTIC core. The public sequencing data were trimmed at Q25 with fastp and processed into clonotypes with MiXCR by TCRdb, which kept only in-frame beta chains. Rows merge per CDR3 protein into single entries with the most common DNA and genes. For this sample there are around 21,000 distinct CDR3 sequences; 45% to 50% appear just once. The top ten clones comprise around 4.1% of the sample.

These receptors are not linked to any known antigen. Sequencing was done on a sample of CD4+ T cells from blood, cultured in vitro. These TCRs come from a human donor who had recovered from COVID-19.

The chain employs TRBV7-2 and TRBJ2-7, with D perhaps matching TRBD1 (5 bases). In germline, CDR1 is SGHTA, CDR2 FQGNSA. The V and J ends lost 4 bases and 4 bases respectively, with 14 bases between them. CDR3 length: 14 amino acids. The chain's CDR3 is CASSSHTGYYEQYF. In DNA form, the CDR3 reads TGTGCCAGCAGCTCGCATACAGGATATTACGAGCAGTACTTC.

The genes are TRBV7-2 and TRBJ2-1; the D gene is possibly TRBD2 (6 bases). This CDR3 has 15 residues. CDR1 and CDR2 (germline): SGHTA, FQGNSA. Trimming shortened V by 2 bases and J by 5 bases, and 13 bases separated the two germline ends. CDR3 loop: CASSLSGRVNNEQFF. The CDR3 region has the DNA TGTGCCAGCAGCTTAAGCGGGCGGGTTAACAATGAGCAGTTCTTC.

This chain uses TRBV10-3 with TRBJ2-7; no clear D gene. Germline CDR1 reads ENHRY; CDR2 reads SYGVKD. The CDR3 spans 15 residues. V dropped 2 bases and J dropped 6 bases, with 17 bases sitting between them. DNA for the CDR3: TGTGCCATCAGTGAGGCCTCCCACCTACGACGCGAGCAGTACTTC. It encodes CAISEASHLRREQYF.

This clonotype was recorded a few times. The chain links TRBV19 to TRBJ1-1, with TRBD1 matching 8 bases. Germline V gene sequence: CDR1 LNHDA, CDR2 SQIVND (reference sequence). The ends lost 5 bases at V and 5 bases at J; junction bases unmatched: 10. The CDR3 covers 15 residues. CDR3 DNA sequence: TGTGCCAGTAGTCCTCGAGGACAGGGACGGACTGAAGCTTTCTTT. It encodes CASSPRGQGRTEAFF.

This clonotype was picked up one time. The chain carries TRBV7-9 and TRBJ1-1, with D perhaps matching TRBD1 (6 bases). CDR3 length: 15 residues. The germline V gene encodes CDR1 SEHNR and CDR2 FQNEAQ (reference sequence). Trimming shortened V by 1 base and J by 5 bases, and 14 bases separated the two germline ends. DNA for the CDR3: TGTGCCAGCAGCTTAGGGCAGGGGATAGGAACTGAAGCTTTCTTT. It translates to CASSLGQGIGTEAFF. The whole variable domain, remainder taken from reference TRBV7-9 and TRBJ1-1, is DTGVSQNPRHKITKRGQNVTFRCDPISEHNRLYWYRQTLGQGPEFLTYFQNEAQLEKSRLLSDRFSAERPKGSFSTLEIQRTEQGDSAMYLCASSLGQGIGTEAFFGQGTRLTVV.

V and J are TRBV6-5 and TRBJ2-1; tentative D call: TRBD2 (6 bases). The CDR3 runs to 14 residues. Trimming cost V 0 bases and J 3 bases, with 6 bases left between them. Germline V CDR1 and CDR2: MNHEY, SVGAGI. CDR3 sequence (DNA): TGTGCCAGCAGTTACTCGACTAGCTACAATGAGCAGTTCTTC. This gives the protein CASSYSTSYNEQFF.

CDR3 protein: CASSPGQGSNTEAFF. The CDR3 bases are TGCGCCAGCAGCCCCGGACAGGGGTCGAACACTGAAGCTTTCTTT. V and J are TRBV5-1 and TRBJ1-1; 9 bases are a match to TRBD1. V dropped 4 bases and J dropped 1; count of bases not matched to a gene: 5. This CDR3 contains 15 residues. CDR1 SGHRS and CDR2 YFSETQ come from the germline V gene.

J is TRBJ2-5 and V is TRBV7-9, with D tentatively TRBD1 (5 bases). The germline V gene has CDR1 SEHNR and CDR2 FQNEAQ (reference sequence). V was clipped by 1 base and J by 5 bases, with 17 bases between them. This CDR3 is built from 16 residues. CDR3 sequence (DNA): TGTGCCAGCAGCTTAGGGGCGGTAGCAGGGTCCGAGACCCAGTACTTC. Encoded protein: CASSLGAVAGSETQYF.

This clonotype has more than one count but fewer than ten. The J gene is TRBJ1-5, the V gene TRBV6-4; the match to TRBD1 covers 9 bases. V was pared by 7 bases and J by 4 bases, with 14 bases of the junction left unmatched. Per the germline V gene, CDR1 is MRHNA and CDR2 is SNTAGT. The CDR3 sequence is 17 residues long. The DNA for the CDR3 is TGTGCCAGCAAGGGTTGGGACAGGGAAGTAAAAAATCAGCCCCAGCATTTT. This encodes CASKGWDREVKNQPQHF.

V is TRBV28 and J is TRBJ2-5, with 9 nucleotides matching TRBD1. Germline assignment: CDR1 MDHEN and CDR2 SYDVKM. CDR3 size: 17 residues. The trim removed 5 bases at V and 2 bases at J, leaving 12 bases unmatched. The CDR3 DNA sequence: TGTGCCAGCAGTGGCCTCTCGGGACAGGGAGGACAAGAGACCCAGTACTTC. It is translated as CASSGLSGQGGQETQYF.

The chain has TRBV20-1 and TRBJ1-2, with TRBD1 as a possible D gene (5 bases). Deletions cut 8 bases from V and 9 bases from J, with 19 bases between. The CDR3 totals 12 residues. The V gene's germline CDR1 is DFQATT and CDR2 SNEGSKA (reference sequence). CDR3 nucleotides: TGCAGTACACGAGTGAGGGGCCAGAGCTACACCTTC. It is translated as CSTRVRGQSYTF.

This clonotype was detected only a few times. The J gene is TRBJ1-2, the V gene TRBV6-1; possibly TRBD1 for D (5 bases). V shed 4 bases and J shed 6 bases, with 15 bases lying between them. The V gene's germline CDR1 is MNHNS and CDR2 SASEGT. There are 14 residues in the CDR3. The CDR3, as DNA: TGTGCCAGCAGTGGACAGTTATGGTTGGATGGCTACACCTTC. It is translated as CASSGQLWLDGYTF.

This clonotype was recorded a few times. This chain uses TRBV20-1 with TRBJ1-6, with D possibly matching TRBD1 (5 bases). Trimming removed 4 bases from V and 0 bases from J, with 10 bases in between. The germline V gene encodes CDR1 DFQATT and CDR2 SNEGSKA (reference sequence). This CDR3 has 15 residues. The CDR3 coding sequence is TGCAGTGCTACCCAGGGAGGCTCCTATAATTCACCCCTCCACTTT. Protein sequence: CSATQGGSYNSPLHF.

The genes are TRBV6-1 and TRBJ1-1; a weak D match, TRBD1 (5 bases). Trimming left V 8 bases short and J 3 bases short, with 13 bases between. The CDR3 runs 13 residues. Germline V gene sequence: CDR1 MNHNS, CDR2 SASEGT. The CDR3 loop reads CASGLTADTEAFF. The DNA for the CDR3 is TGTGCCAGCGGACTGACAGCGGACACTGAAGCTTTCTTT.

The chain joins TRBV7-2 to TRBJ2-1, with 9 bases aligning to TRBD1. The J call is doubtful: the DNA matches TRBJ2-7 better. The CDR3 spans 15 residues. Per germline, CDR1 SGHTA and CDR2 FQGNSA. The CDR3 DNA is TGTGCCAGCAGCTTAAAGGGACAGGGTCATTACGAGCAGTACTTC. This codes for CASSLKGQGHYEQYF.

This chain uses TRBV18 with TRBJ1-1, with 9 positions matching TRBD1. V lost 3 bases to trimming and J lost 1 base; unmatched junction nucleotides: 0. The CDR3 is 14 residues long. The germline V gene encodes CDR1 KGHSH and CDR2 LQKENI. The CDR3 DNA is TGTGCCAGCTCACCGGGACAGGGGAACACTGAAGCTTTCTTT. Protein: CASSPGQGNTEAFF.

This clonotype was picked up a small number of times. V usage is TRBV24-1 and J usage is TRBJ2-5; TRBD1 aligns across 7 bases. The V gene's germline CDR1 is KGHDR and CDR2 SFDVKD. Trimming at V came to 0 bases and at J to 2 bases, leaving 14 bases not matched to a gene. There are 19 residues in the CDR3. CDR3 in DNA: TGTGCCACCAGTGATTTGACAGGGGTGGACCAGATGAAACAAGAGACCCAGTACTTC. Translated: CATSDLTGVDQMKQETQYF.

The chain is built from TRBV6-5 and TRBJ2-2, with TRBD2 matching 12 bases. Germline lookup yields CDR1 MNHEY and CDR2 SVGAGI. V shed 4 bases, J shed 4 bases, and the junction held 10 bases outside the gene matches. The CDR3 is 18 residues long. CDR3 bases: TGTGCCAGCAGTTCCGTGAAAACTAGCGGGGGGCCCACCGGGGAGCTGTTTTTT. This gives the protein CASSSVKTSGGPTGELFF.

J is TRBJ2-7 and V is TRBV11-3, with D perhaps matching TRBD2 (5 bases). This CDR3 is 14 amino acids long. Trimming removed 3 bases at V and 2 bases at J, with 11 bases between. CDR1 and CDR2 (germline): SGHNT, YENEEA. In nucleotides, the CDR3 is TGTGCCAGCAGCTTTGATCGGGGTACCTACGAGCAGTACTTC. Translating gives CASSFDRGTYEQYF.

V is TRBV6-1 and J is TRBJ1-3; D is unresolved. CDR3 length: 15 residues. CDR1 is MNHNS and CDR2 is SASEGT in the germline V gene. V gave up 3 bases and J gave up 0 bases, with 9 bases separating them. The CDR3 reads CASSDPGLSGNTIYF. The CDR3 DNA reads as TGTGCCAGCAGTGATCCCGGGCTCTCTGGAAACACCATATATTTT.

The chain recombines TRBV7-6 with TRBJ2-3; D ambiguous. The CDR3 is made up of 14 amino acids. V was shortened by 5 bases and J by 5 bases, with 14 bases between the two germline ends. Per germline, CDR1 SGHVS and CDR2 FNYEAQ. In DNA form, the CDR3 reads TGTGCCAGCAGCCCCCTAGGATTAGGAGATACGCAGTATTTT. It encodes CASSPLGLGDTQYF. Filled out from reference TRBV7-6 and TRBJ2-3, the complete variable domain reads GAGVSQSPRYKVTKRGQDVALRCDPISGHVSLYWYRQALGQGPEFLTYFNYEAQQDKSGLPNDRFSAERPEGSISTLTIQRTEQRDSAMYRCASSPLGLGDTQYFGPGTRLTVL.

V and J are TRBV5-1 and TRBJ2-7; 7 bases line up with TRBD1. Germline CDR1 SGHRS, CDR2 YFSETQ. CDR3 size: 15 residues. The V gene end was trimmed by 1 base and the J gene end by 4 bases; junction bases not matched to a gene: 8. DNA for the CDR3: TGCGCCAGCAGCTTGCACGGACAGGAAATTTACGAGCAGTACTTC. Encoded protein: CASSLHGQEIYEQYF.

CDR3 nucleotides: TGTGCCAGCAGGTACTCCTACAGGGGTGGAGAGACCCAGTACTTC. As protein: CASRYSYRGGETQYF. The chain links TRBV12-3 or TRBV12-4 to TRBJ2-5, with 7 positions matching TRBD1. With 6 bases clipped from V and 4 bases from J, the junction kept 11 bases outside the gene matches. This CDR3 is 15 amino acids long.

The genes are TRBV4-2 and TRBJ1-1, with no clear D. The CDR3 consists of 14 residues. V shed 0 bases and J shed 3 bases, with 8 bases lying between them. Germline loops: CDR1 LGHNA, CDR2 YNFKEQ. The CDR3 nucleotides are TGTGCCAGCAGCCAAGATCAGCGCGACACTGAAGCTTTCTTT. It yields the protein CASSQDQRDTEAFF.

This chain joins TRBV5-4 and TRBJ1-1; perhaps TRBD1 as D (5 bases). V was trimmed by 2 bases and J by 5 bases, leaving 10 bases between them. This CDR3 has 13 residues. Germline loops: CDR1 SGHNT, CDR2 YYREEE (reference sequence). The CDR3 DNA follows: TGTGCCAGCAGCTTCGTGGGGGGTACTGAAGCTTTCTTT. Amino acids: CASSFVGGTEAFF. The whole variable domain, remainder taken from reference TRBV5-4 and TRBJ1-1, is ETGVTQSPTHLIKTRGQQVTLRCSSQSGHNTVSWYQQALGQGPQFIFQYYREEENGRGNFPPRFSGLQFPNYSSELNVNALELDDSALYLCASSFVGGTEAFFGQGTRLTVV.

This clonotype was seen more than once but under ten times. J is TRBJ1-2 and V is TRBV5-1; D is perhaps TRBD1 (6 bases). Deletions cut 2 bases from V and 4 bases from J, with 12 bases between. Germline CDR1 SGHRS, CDR2 YFSETQ. This CDR3 spans 14 amino acids. CDR3 residues: CASSFGDKTYGYTF. DNA for the CDR3: TGCGCCAGCAGCTTCGGGGACAAGACCTATGGCTACACCTTC.